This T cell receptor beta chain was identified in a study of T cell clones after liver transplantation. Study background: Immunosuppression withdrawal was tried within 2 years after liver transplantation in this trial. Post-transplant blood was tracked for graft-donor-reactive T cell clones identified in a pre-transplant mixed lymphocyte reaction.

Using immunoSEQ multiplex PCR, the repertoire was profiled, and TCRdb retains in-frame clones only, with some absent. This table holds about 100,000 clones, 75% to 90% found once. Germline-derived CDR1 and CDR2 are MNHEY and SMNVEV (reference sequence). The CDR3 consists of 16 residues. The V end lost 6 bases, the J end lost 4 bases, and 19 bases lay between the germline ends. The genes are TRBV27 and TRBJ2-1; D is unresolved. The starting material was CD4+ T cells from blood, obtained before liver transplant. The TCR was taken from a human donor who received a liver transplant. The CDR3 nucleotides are TGTGCCAGCAGGGCTATCCGGAGCAGGTCTTACAATGAGCAGTTCTTC. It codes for CASRAIRSRSYNEQFF.